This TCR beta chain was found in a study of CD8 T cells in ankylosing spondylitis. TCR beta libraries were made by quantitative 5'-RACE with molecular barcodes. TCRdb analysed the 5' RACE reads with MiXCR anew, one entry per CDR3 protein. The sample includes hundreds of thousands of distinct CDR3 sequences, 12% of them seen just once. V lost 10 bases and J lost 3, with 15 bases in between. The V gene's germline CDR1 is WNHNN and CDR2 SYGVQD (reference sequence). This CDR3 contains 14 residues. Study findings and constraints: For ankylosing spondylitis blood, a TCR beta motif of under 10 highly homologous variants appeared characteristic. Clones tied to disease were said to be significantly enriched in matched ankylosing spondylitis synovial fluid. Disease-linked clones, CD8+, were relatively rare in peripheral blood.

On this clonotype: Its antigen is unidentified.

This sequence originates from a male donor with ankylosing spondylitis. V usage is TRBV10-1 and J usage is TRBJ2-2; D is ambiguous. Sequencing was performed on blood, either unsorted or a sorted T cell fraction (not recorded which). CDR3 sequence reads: CATKARADTGELFF. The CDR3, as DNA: TGCGCCACCAAGGCAAGGGCGGACACCGGGGAGCTGTTTTTT.